This note documents a single T cell receptor beta chain sequence. The ends were cut back, 1 base at V and 8 bases at J, with 3 bases in the middle. The CDR3 loop spans 11 amino acids. The V gene's germline CDR1 is SEHNR and CDR2 FQNEAQ (reference sequence). The table came from immunoSEQ multiplex PCR; TCRdb's copy has only in-frame clones and leaves some out. The repertoire holds fewer than 300,000 clones, with about 80% as singletons. This specimen belongs to a study of control samples from healthy donors and cancer patients. The chain recombines TRBV7-9 with TRBJ2-1; D ambiguous. Sequenced sample: PBMCs. This clonotype originated in a woman in her sixties or seventies with lung cancer. The CDR3 bases are TGTGCCAGCAGCTTAGTCTATGAGCAGTTCTTC. It translates to CASSLVYEQFF.